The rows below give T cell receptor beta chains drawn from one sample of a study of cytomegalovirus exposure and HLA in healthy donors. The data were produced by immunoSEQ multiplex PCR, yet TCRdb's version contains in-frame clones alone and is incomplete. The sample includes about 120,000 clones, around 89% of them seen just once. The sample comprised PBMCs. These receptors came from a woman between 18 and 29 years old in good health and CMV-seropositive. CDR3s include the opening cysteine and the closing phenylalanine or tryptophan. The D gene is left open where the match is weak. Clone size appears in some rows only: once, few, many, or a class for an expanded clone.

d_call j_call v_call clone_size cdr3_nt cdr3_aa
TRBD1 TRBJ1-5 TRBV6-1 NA TGTGCCACCCCTGGAACAGGGGCCAGCAATCAGCCCCAGCATTTT CATPGTGASNQPQHF
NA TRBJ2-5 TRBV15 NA TGTGCCACCAGCAGAGATGCCAGGGGAGAGACCCAGTACTTC CATSRDARGETQYF
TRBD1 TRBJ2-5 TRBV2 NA TGTGCCAGTCATGCTATACAGGGGTCGGGGACCCAGTACTTC CASHAIQGSGTQYF
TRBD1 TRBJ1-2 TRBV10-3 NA TGTGCCATCAGTGAGCCTGGACAGGGGGACTATGGCTACACCTTC CAISEPGQGDYGYTF
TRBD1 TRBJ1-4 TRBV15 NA TGTGCCACCAGCACCCCCGGGACAGGGAACGAAAAACTGTTTTTT CATSTPGTGNEKLFF
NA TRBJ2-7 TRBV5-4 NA TGTGCCAGCAGCGGGGGGTTTGGCGAGCAGTACTTC CASSGGFGEQYF
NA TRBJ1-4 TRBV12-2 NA TGTGCAAGTCGCTTCAGACAGACAGCCTTTAATGAAAAACTGTTTTTT CASRFRQTAFNEKLFF
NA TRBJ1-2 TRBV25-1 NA TGTGCCAGCAGTGAACAGTGGGACTGGGGCTACACCTTC CASSEQWDWGYTF
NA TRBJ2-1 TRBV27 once TGTGCCAGCAGTTTTGGGGGGATGAACAATGAGCAGTTCTTC CASSFGGMNNEQFF
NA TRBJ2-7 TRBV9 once TGTGCCAGCAGCCCGGAGGGCCGCGCCGACCCCTACGAGCAGTACTTC CASSPEGRADPYEQYF
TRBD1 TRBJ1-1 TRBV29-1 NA TGCAGCGTTGAACGGGCCAGGGGGGCTGAGGACACTGAAGCTTTCTTT CSVERARGAEDTEAFF
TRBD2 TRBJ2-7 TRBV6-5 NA TGTGCCAGCAGTTACTCACCTAGCGGGGGATCCTACGAGCAGTACTTC CASSYSPSGGSYEQYF
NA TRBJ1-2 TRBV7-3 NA TGTGCCAGCAGCGTTCAGGGTCGGTATGGCTACACCTTC CASSVQGRYGYTF
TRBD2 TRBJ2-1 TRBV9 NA TGTGCCAGCAGCGAGGGCGGCGGGGGGGCTTACAATGAGCAGTTCTTC CASSEGGGGAYNEQFF
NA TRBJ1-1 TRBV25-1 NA TGTGCCAGCAGTGGACCTCAGGACAGTTTCGAAGCTTTCTTT CASSGPQDSFEAFF
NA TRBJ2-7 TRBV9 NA TGTGCCAGCAGTGATAAGCCCTCCGGCTACGAGCAGTACTTC CASSDKPSGYEQYF
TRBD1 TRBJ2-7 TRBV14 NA TGTGCCAGCAGCCGAGGACAGGGGAGCTACGAGCAGTACTTC CASSRGQGSYEQYF
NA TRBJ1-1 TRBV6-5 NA TGTGCCAGCAGTTACATCAGGGCCACTGAAGCTTTCTTT CASSYIRATEAFF
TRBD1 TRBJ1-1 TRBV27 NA TGTGCCAGCAGTACAGGGGGCACTGAAGCTTTCTTT CASSTGGTEAFF
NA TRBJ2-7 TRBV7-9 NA TGTGCCAGCAGCGGACCCGCAGGGGCCGTGTACGAGCAGTACTTC CASSGPAGAVYEQYF
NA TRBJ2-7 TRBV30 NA TGTGCCTGGAGTGTCCTAAACGAGCAGTACTTC CAWSVLNEQYF
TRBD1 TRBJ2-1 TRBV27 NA TGTGCCAGCAGTTCGAACAGGGGGGTGTACGTGTTCTTC CASSSNRGVYVFF
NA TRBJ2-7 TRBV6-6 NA TGTGCCAGCAGACCTGGACAGTCCTACGAGCAGTACTTC CASRPGQSYEQYF
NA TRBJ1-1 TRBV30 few TGTGCCTGGGGGAGGGGCACTGAAGCTTTCTTT CAWGRGTEAFF
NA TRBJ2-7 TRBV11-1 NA TGTGCCAGCACCCTACAGGGCAGCGCTCAGGAGCAGTACTTC CASTLQGSAQEQYF
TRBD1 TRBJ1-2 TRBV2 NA TGTGCCAGCAGTCTGACAGGGGGATTCGACGGCTACACCTTC CASSLTGGFDGYTF
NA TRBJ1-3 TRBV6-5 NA TGTGCCAGCAGTTACTCGGCAGGGGGAAACACCATATATTTT CASSYSAGGNTIYF
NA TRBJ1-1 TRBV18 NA TGTGCCAGCTCACCACCAGGTGGAGGCCTTGAAGCTTTCTTT CASSPPGGGLEAFF
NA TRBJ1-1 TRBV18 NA TGTGCCAGCTCACCGACAGGAGGAGTAGCTGAAGCTTTCTTT CASSPTGGVAEAFF
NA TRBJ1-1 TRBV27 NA TGTGCCAGCAGTCCGTTCTTGGGAGCTGTTGGTGAAGCTTTCTTT CASSPFLGAVGEAFF
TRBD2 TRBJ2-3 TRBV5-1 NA TGCGCCAGCAGCTTGGAACTAGCGGGAGGGCCTAATACGCAGTATTTT CASSLELAGGPNTQYF
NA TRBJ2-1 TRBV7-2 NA TGTGCCAGCAGCTCCGCCCTAGCCAACAATGAGCAGTTCTTC CASSSALANNEQFF
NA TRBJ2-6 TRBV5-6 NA TGTGCCAGCAGCTTGATTTGGGCAGGCACCTCTGGGGCCAACGTCCTGACTTTC CASSLIWAGTSGANVLTF
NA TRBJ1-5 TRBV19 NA TGTGCCAGTAGTATGGCAGGGATGGTAAATCAGCCCCAGCATTTT CASSMAGMVNQPQHF
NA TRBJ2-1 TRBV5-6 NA TGTGCCAGCAGCCCCAGAGGGGTGGGAGGGCAGTTCTTC CASSPRGVGGQFF
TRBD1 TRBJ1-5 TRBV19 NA TGTGCCAGTAGTATGACAGGGGTTTCGTTTCAGCCCCAGCATTTT CASSMTGVSFQPQHF
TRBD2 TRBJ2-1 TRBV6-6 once TGTGCCAGCAGATTAACTAGCGGGGGGGCGTATGAGCAGTTCTTC CASRLTSGGAYEQFF
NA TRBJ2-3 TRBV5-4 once TGTGCCAGCAGCTTGGGACAAAACACAGATACGCAGTATTTT CASSLGQNTDTQYF
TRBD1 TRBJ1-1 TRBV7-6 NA TGTGCCAGCAGCTTAGCGACCCTACGGCAGGGGGTTGTGACTGAAGCTTTCTTT CASSLATLRQGVVTEAFF
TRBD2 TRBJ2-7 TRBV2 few TGTGCCAGCAGTCTTAGCGGGGGAGTGGGTTACGAGCAGTACTTC CASSLSGGVGYEQYF
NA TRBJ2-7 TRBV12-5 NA TGTGCTAGTGGTTCCGGGGGTTCCTACGAGCAGTACTTC CASGSGGSYEQYF
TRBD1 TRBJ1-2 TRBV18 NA TGTGCCAGCTCACCACGAACAGGGGGCAACTATGGCTACACCTTC CASSPRTGGNYGYTF
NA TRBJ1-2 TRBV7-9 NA TGTGCCAGCAGCTTAGTTAGAGCACCTAACTATGGCTACACCTTC CASSLVRAPNYGYTF
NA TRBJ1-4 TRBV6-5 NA TGTGCCAGCCGCTCTCAGGGGAAACTGTTTTTT CASRSQGKLFF
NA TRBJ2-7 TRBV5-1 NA TGCGCCAGCAGCCTGACAGGAACCTACGAGCAGTACTTC CASSLTGTYEQYF
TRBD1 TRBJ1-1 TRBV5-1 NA TGCGCCAGCAGCTCAGGACAGGGGGATACTGAAGCTTTCTTT CASSSGQGDTEAFF
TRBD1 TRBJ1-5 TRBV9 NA TGTGCCAGCAGCGGACAGGGGAGAGATCAGCCCCAGCATTTT CASSGQGRDQPQHF